This T cell receptor beta chain is drawn from a study of blood T cell repertoires in COVID-19. Across the whole study: From T cells, B-cell-depleted T cells, or PBMCs came the material, which was cDNA or gDNA.

Germline V CDR1 and CDR2: SGHTA, FQGNSA. There are 17 residues in the CDR3. V shed 1 base and J 2 bases; nucleotides not matched to a gene: 2. Profiled with immunoSEQ multiplex PCR; TCRdb holds only in-frame clones, not every one. The sample holds 250,000 to 300,000 clones, roughly 88% seen once. The receptor comes from a woman aged 45-60 years who had recovered from COVID-19. The V call is TRBV7-2, the J call TRBJ2-1; 13 nucleotides match TRBD2. The sample taken for sequencing was PBMCs or T cells enriched from blood (not recorded which). The CDR3 reads CASSLGGLAGAYNEQFF. The CDR3 nucleotides read TGTGCCAGCAGCTTAGGAGGACTAGCGGGAGCCTACAATGAGCAGTTCTTC.